This T cell receptor beta chain derives from a study of blood T cell repertoires in COVID-19. Adults between about 18 and 95 years of age took part from 24 US areas. Profiling relied on immunoSEQ multiplex PCR, and the TCRdb table lists in-frame clones only, not all of them. The data hold roughly 300,000 clones, with less than 85% observed a single time. The sequenced material came from PBMCs or T cells enriched from blood (not recorded which). The TCR was taken from a woman between 50 and 59 years old who had recovered from COVID-19.

CDR3 nucleotide sequence: TGCGCCAGCCAGGACAGGGGCTCCTACGAGCAGTACTTC. Its protein product is CASQDRGSYEQYF. The chain uses TRBV10-2 and TRBJ2-7, with TRBD1 matching 9 bases. The CDR3 is made up of 13 amino acids. Germline V lookup: CDR1 WSHSY, CDR2 SAAADI. The J segment lost 0 bases and the V segment lost 8 bases, leaving 2 bases of the junction unmatched.